These T cell receptor beta chains were read from a single sample in a study of cytomegalovirus exposure and HLA in healthy donors. TCRdb's copy holds only in-frame clones and misses some; the assay was immunoSEQ multiplex PCR. Here the sample spans 170,000 or so clones, around 80% being singletons. Material for sequencing was PBMCs. These receptors were taken from a woman between 45 and 65 years old in good health and CMV-seropositive. The CDR3 runs from the conserved cysteine through the conserved F or W. The order of the fields is clone size, J gene, V gene, D gene, CDR3 protein, CDR3 DNA. The D gene is left open where the match is weak. The size entry is marked missing in some rows and otherwise reads once, few, many or a size class.

clone_size: -; j_call: TRBJ1-2; v_call: TRBV28; d_call: TRBD1; cdr3_aa: CATRTPGGQGVSGYTF; cdr3_nt: TGTGCCACACGCACTCCGGGGGGGCAGGGGGTGAGTGGCTACACCTTC
clone_size: -; j_call: TRBJ1-2; v_call: TRBV6-1; d_call: -; cdr3_aa: CASRPGSYGYTF; cdr3_nt: TGTGCCAGCAGGCCGGGGTCCTATGGCTACACCTTC
clone_size: -; j_call: TRBJ2-2; v_call: TRBV27; d_call: -; cdr3_aa: CASSPSTGNTGELFF; cdr3_nt: TGTGCCAGCAGTCCCTCGACAGGGAACACCGGGGAGCTGTTTTTT
clone_size: -; j_call: TRBJ1-1; v_call: TRBV29-1; d_call: -; cdr3_aa: CSVEEAVNTEAFF; cdr3_nt: TGCAGCGTTGAAGAGGCGGTGAACACTGAAGCTTTCTTT
clone_size: -; j_call: TRBJ2-7; v_call: TRBV7-9; d_call: -; cdr3_aa: CASSFRGYEQYF; cdr3_nt: TGTGCCAGCAGCTTTCGGGGTTACGAGCAGTACTTC
clone_size: -; j_call: TRBJ2-2; v_call: TRBV4-1; d_call: TRBD2; cdr3_aa: CASSPSGGPNTGELFF; cdr3_nt: TGCGCCAGCAGCCCTAGCGGGGGTCCGAACACCGGGGAGCTGTTTTTT
clone_size: -; j_call: TRBJ2-7; v_call: TRBV28; d_call: -; cdr3_aa: CASSLMVEVGDEQYF; cdr3_nt: TGTGCCAGCAGTTTAATGGTCGAGGTAGGTGACGAGCAGTACTTC
clone_size: -; j_call: TRBJ2-4; v_call: TRBV2; d_call: -; cdr3_aa: CASSGLSGGTKNIQYF; cdr3_nt: TGTGCCAGCAGTGGTTTGTCCGGCGGTACCAAAAACATTCAGTACTTC
clone_size: once; j_call: TRBJ2-7; v_call: TRBV6-6; d_call: -; cdr3_aa: CASSYARNSYEQYF; cdr3_nt: TGTGCCAGCAGTTATGCTAGGAACTCCTACGAGCAGTACTTC
clone_size: -; j_call: TRBJ1-1; v_call: TRBV29-1; d_call: -; cdr3_aa: CSHNEVLGTEAFF; cdr3_nt: TGCAGCCACAATGAGGTTTTGGGCACTGAAGCTTTCTTT
clone_size: -; j_call: TRBJ2-7; v_call: TRBV27; d_call: TRBD1; cdr3_aa: CASSLWTDRPYEQYF; cdr3_nt: TGTGCCAGCAGTTTGTGGACGGACAGGCCCTACGAGCAGTACTTC
clone_size: once; j_call: TRBJ2-7; v_call: TRBV5-6; d_call: -; cdr3_aa: CASSGATTYEQYF; cdr3_nt: TGTGCCAGCAGCGGGGCGACAACCTACGAGCAGTACTTC
clone_size: -; j_call: TRBJ2-6; v_call: TRBV25-1; d_call: -; cdr3_aa: CASSTLGHPSGANVLTF; cdr3_nt: TGTGCCAGCAGTACCTTGGGACATCCATCTGGGGCCAACGTCCTGACTTTC
clone_size: -; j_call: TRBJ2-7; v_call: TRBV2; d_call: -; cdr3_aa: CASSLTESYEQYF; cdr3_nt: TGTGCCAGCAGTCTGACAGAGTCCTACGAGCAGTACTTC
clone_size: -; j_call: TRBJ1-1; v_call: TRBV7-2; d_call: TRBD1; cdr3_aa: CASRGQVGTEAFF; cdr3_nt: TGTGCCAGCAGGGGACAGGTGGGGACTGAAGCTTTCTTT
clone_size: -; j_call: TRBJ2-7; v_call: TRBV6-5; d_call: -; cdr3_aa: CASSKQGREQYF; cdr3_nt: TGTGCCAGCAGTAAACAGGGTCGAGAGCAGTACTTC
clone_size: -; j_call: TRBJ1-6; v_call: TRBV5-1; d_call: -; cdr3_aa: CASSLGSGSGRLSSYNSPLHF; cdr3_nt: TGCGCCAGCAGCTTGGGTAGCGGCTCAGGTCGATTGAGCTCCTATAATTCACCCCTCCACTTT
clone_size: -; j_call: TRBJ1-2; v_call: TRBV7-9; d_call: -; cdr3_aa: CASELDSNYGYTF; cdr3_nt: TGTGCCAGCGAACTGGACAGCAACTATGGCTACACCTTC
clone_size: -; j_call: TRBJ1-4; v_call: TRBV28; d_call: TRBD1; cdr3_aa: CASTPAPGQSEKLFF; cdr3_nt: TGTGCCAGCACTCCGGCTCCGGGACAGTCTGAAAAACTGTTTTTT
clone_size: -; j_call: TRBJ1-2; v_call: TRBV6-5; d_call: TRBD1; cdr3_aa: CASSSSIGQGLSGYTF; cdr3_nt: TGTGCCAGCAGTTCGTCGATCGGACAGGGATTGAGTGGCTACACCTTC